This T cell receptor beta chain is drawn from a study of blood T cells in healthy people across ages. Caucasian individuals from Russia who were healthy and aged 6 to 90 acted as donors. Per sample, at least 6 micrograms of total RNA were extracted. Through a sample-barcoded 5' primer and a J-beta primer mix, a second PCR was run for roughly 6 to 12 cycles. TCRdb re-called the 5' RACE reads through MiXCR, storing one row per CDR3 protein. The sample lists 1.2 million to 1.5 million distinct CDR3 sequences, about 40% occurring once. V was shortened by 4 bases and J by 3 bases, with 13 bases between the two germline ends. This CDR3 is 15 amino acids long. Germline values: CDR1 LGHDT, CDR2 YNNKEL (reference sequence). As concerns this clonotype: Its antigen is unknown.

Study findings and constraints: Measured against age, TCR beta diversity per million T cells decreased in a roughly linear manner. The study found more naive CD4+ cells and higher diversity in long-lived than aged donors.

The V and J genes are TRBV3-1 and TRBJ2-4, with D maybe TRBD1 (6 bases). The sequenced sample was blood. This clonotype was sampled from a woman younger than 30 in good health. The CDR3: CASSPWAGDKNIQYF. The CDR3, as DNA: TGTGCCAGCAGCCCCTGGGCAGGGGACAAAAACATTCAGTACTTC.